The 22 T cell receptor beta chains below all came from one sample that was sequenced in a study of Graves' ophthalmopathy and Graves' hyperthyroidism. RNA served as the template for amplifying TCR beta CDR3 regions. The first-round RT-PCR employed HTBI primers together with the Qiagen OneStep RT-PCR kit. A multiplex PCR was then performed as the second round. TCRdb recomputed calls from the multiplex PCR reads with MiXCR, one row per CDR3 protein. The table lists hundreds of thousands of distinct CDR3 sequences, over 40% of them singletons. The source material was peripheral blood. These receptors all stem from an adult man with Graves' ophthalmopathy.

This clonotype was detected ten times or more. V usage is TRBV5-4 and J usage is TRBJ2-7; weak D call: TRBD1 (6 bases). The CDR3 totals 12 residues. The V and J ends lost 3 bases and 7 bases respectively, with 11 bases between them. The V gene's germline CDR1 is SGHNT and CDR2 YYREEE (reference sequence). In nucleotides, the CDR3 is TGTGCCAGCAGCTGGGGGCCAGGAGAGCAGTACTTC. This codes for CASSWGPGEQYF.

This clonotype was observed a few times. The chain combines TRBV5-5 with TRBJ2-6; TRBD1 matches 8 bases. Germline assignment: CDR1 SGHKS and CDR2 YYEKEE (reference sequence). The CDR3 sequence is 18 residues long. V lost 0 bases, J lost 2 bases, and 7 bases stayed unmatched. The CDR3 coding sequence is TGTGCCAGCAGCTTGGGTACAGGGGGTTCCCCTGGGGCCAACGTCCTGACTTTC. It translates to CASSLGTGGSPGANVLTF. The complete variable domain, with remaining parts taken from reference TRBV5-5 and TRBJ2-6, reads DAGVTQSPTHLIKTRGQQVTLRCSPISGHKSVSWYQQVLGQGPQFIFQYYEKEERGRGNFPDRFSARQFPNYSSELNVNALLLGDSALYLCASSLGTGGSPGANVLTFGAGSRLTVL.

The J gene is TRBJ1-2, the V gene TRBV19; 10 bases are a match to TRBD1. The length of the CDR3 is 15 residues. Germline trimming cut 6 bases from V and 6 bases from J; bases unmatched to any gene: 10. From germline, CDR1 is LNHDA and CDR2 SQIVND (reference sequence). CDR3 nucleotides: TGTGCCAGTAGCATCCAGGGGACAGGGGACAATGGCTACACCTTC. Its translation is CASSIQGTGDNGYTF. Full variable domain (remainder filled in from reference TRBV19 and TRBJ1-2): DGGITQSPKYLFRKEGQNVTLSCEQNLNHDAMYWYRQDPGQGLRLIYYSQIVNDFQKGDIAEGYSVSREKKESFPLTVTSAQKNPTAFYLCASSIQGTGDNGYTFGSGTRLTVV.

V and J are TRBV11-1 and TRBJ2-5, with 7 bases identical to TRBD1. CDR1 and CDR2 (germline): SGHAT, FQDESV (reference sequence). With 6 bases clipped from V and 5 bases from J, the junction kept 9 bases outside the gene matches. This CDR3 has 14 residues. Here the CDR3 DNA reads TGTGCCAGCAGTTCGACAGGGATGGCCGAGACCCAGTACTTC. Translating it yields CASSSTGMAETQYF.

This chain uses TRBV19 with TRBJ2-2, with 13 positions matching TRBD2. CDR1 and CDR2 (germline): LNHDA, SQIVND (reference sequence). The CDR3 consists of 18 residues. The V gene end was trimmed by 5 bases and the J gene end by 2 bases; junction bases not matched to a gene: 8. The chain's CDR3 is CASSPRGLAGINTGELFF. CDR3 nucleotides: TGTGCCAGTAGTCCACGGGGACTAGCGGGGATTAACACCGGGGAGCTGTTTTTT. Full variable domain (remainder filled in from reference TRBV19 and TRBJ2-2): DGGITQSPKYLFRKEGQNVTLSCEQNLNHDAMYWYRQDPGQGLRLIYYSQIVNDFQKGDIAEGYSVSREKKESFPLTVTSAQKNPTAFYLCASSPRGLAGINTGELFFGEGSRLTVL.

On this clonotype: The conserved phenylalanine or tryptophan is not found at the CDR3 terminus, so this likely reflects a read error. CDR3 sequence reads: CASSRTTGDYGYTL. For the CDR3, the DNA is TGTGCCAGCAGCCGAACGACAGGCGACTATGGCTACACCCTC. This chain joins TRBV6-1 and TRBJ1-2, with D tentatively TRBD1 (6 bases). Germline CDR1 reads MNHNS; CDR2 reads SASEGT. V was pared by 6 bases and J by 3 bases, with 14 bases between. The CDR3 length is 14 residues.

This clonotype was counted ten times or more. The chain joins TRBV2 to TRBJ2-7, with D tentatively TRBD2 (6 bases). Trimming removed 6 bases from V and 3 bases from J, with 18 bases in between. The V gene's germline CDR1 is SNHLY and CDR2 FYNNEI. The CDR3 loop spans 15 amino acids. CDR3 in DNA: TGTGCCAGCAGCAAGCCACCCGGGACTCACTACGAGCAGTACTTC. This gives the protein CASSKPPGTHYEQYF.

This clonotype came up many times. The genes are TRBV12-3 or TRBV12-4 and TRBJ1-1; possible D gene TRBD1, 6 bases. V lost 7 bases to trimming and J lost 3 bases, with 9 bases between them. The CDR3 has 12 amino acids. CDR3: CASNEGDTEAFF. The CDR3 nucleotides read TGTGCCAGCAATGAGGGGGACACTGAAGCTTTCTTT.

This clonotype was detected many times. This chain links TRBV7-8 with TRBJ2-7; D possibly corresponds to TRBD1 (6 bases). The CDR3 covers 15 residues. Trimming removed 5 bases from V and 4 bases from J, with 18 bases in between. Germline V lookup: CDR1 SGHVS, CDR2 FQNEAQ. The CDR3 spells CASSPSAGAVYEQYF. CDR3 DNA sequence: TGTGCCAGCAGCCCGAGTGCAGGGGCGGTATACGAGCAGTACTTC.

A word on this clonotype: Being one base from a much bigger clone, this may be a read error. V and J are TRBV11-2 and TRBJ2-7; D possibly corresponds to TRBD2 (6 bases). V was shortened by 5 bases and J by 4 bases, with 15 bases between the two germline ends. The CDR3 spans 14 residues. The germline gives CDR1 SGHAT, CDR2 FQNNGV. The CDR3 loop is CASSEGPAGYEQYF. CDR3 DNA: TGTGCCAGCAGCGAGGGACCAGCGGGTTACGAGCAGTACTTC.

As to this clonotype: This may be a read error, as it is one base from a much larger clone. The chain employs TRBV10-3 and TRBJ1-1; TRBD1 might be the D (5 bases). This CDR3 is 13 amino acids long. V lost 3 bases and J lost 4, with 9 bases in between. CDR1 is ENHRY, CDR2 SYGVKD, per germline. The CDR3 DNA follows: TGTGCCATCAGTGAAGGACATTTCACTGAAGCTTTCTTT. Its translation: CAISEGHFTEAFF.

The V gene is TRBV6-1, the J gene TRBJ2-7; TRBD2 agrees at 9 bases. CDR1 is MNHNS, CDR2 SASEGT, per germline. The CDR3 is 17 residues long. V dropped 2 bases and J dropped 2; count of bases not matched to a gene: 10. The CDR3 here is CASSERSGGPAAYEQYF. The CDR3 nucleotides read TGTGCCAGCAGTGAAAGAAGCGGGGGGCCGGCCGCCTACGAGCAGTACTTC.

The J gene is TRBJ1-1, the V gene TRBV12-5, with D perhaps TRBD1 (6 bases). CDR1 is LGHNT and CDR2 is FRNRAP in the germline V gene. V dropped 3 bases and J dropped 0 bases, with 11 bases sitting between them. There are 15 residues in the CDR3. The CDR3: CASGFSRTVNTEAFF. The DNA of the CDR3 is TGTGCTAGTGGTTTTAGCCGGACAGTGAACACTGAAGCTTTCTTT.

Only one count was recorded for this clonotype. At one end, the junction sequence differs from germline, possibly due to a read error. The chain has TRBV10-3 and TRBJ2-2; D ambiguous. This CDR3 has 15 amino acids. Germline CDR1 and CDR2: ENHRY and SYGVKD. This chain's CDR3 is CASSYLGPDTGELFF. Written as DNA, the CDR3 is TGTGCCAGCAGTTACCTAGGGCCCGACACCGGGGAGCTGTTTTTT.

This sequence joins TRBV19 and TRBJ2-7; 11 nucleotides match TRBD1. The trim removed 5 bases at V and 13 bases at J, leaving 10 bases unmatched. The germline CDR1 and CDR2 sequences are LNHDA and SQIVND (reference sequence). This CDR3 is built from 13 residues. The CDR3 is CASSWTGGEGLYF. Written as DNA, the CDR3 is TGTGCCAGTAGTTGGACAGGGGGCGAGGGTCTATACTTC.

Many counts were recorded for this clonotype. The chain recombines TRBV20-1 with TRBJ1-1; unclear D gene. The CDR3 spans 11 residues. Germline V gene sequence: CDR1 DFQATT, CDR2 SNEGSKA (reference sequence). The CDR3 nucleotides are TGCAGCGCCCCTCAGGACACTGAAGCTTTCTTT. Translated: CSAPQDTEAFF.

This clonotype has a count of ten or more. This chain links TRBV19 with TRBJ2-5; perhaps TRBD2 as D (6 bases). Germline V gene data show CDR1 as LNHDA and CDR2 as SQIVND (reference sequence). The CDR3 has 13 residues. The germline V and J ends were trimmed by 5 bases and 1 base, with 8 bases remaining between them. Here the CDR3 reads CASSRTTQETQYF. The CDR3 coding sequence is TGTGCCAGTAGTCGGACTACCCAAGAGACCCAGTACTTC.

The V and J genes are TRBV10-3 and TRBJ1-3; D gene uncertain. The CDR3 is made up of 12 amino acids. V lost 4 bases and J 6 bases, leaving 7 bases between the germline ends. Germline lookup yields CDR1 ENHRY and CDR2 SYGVKD. CDR3 coding DNA: TGTGCCATCAGTGCCGGGGTAAACACCATATATTTT. Its translation is CAISAGVNTIYF.

This clonotype was seen more than once but under ten times. The chain joins TRBV6-1 to TRBJ1-2; D not certain. Trimming shortened V by 1 base and J by 8 bases, and 8 bases separated the two germline ends. The CDR3 covers 12 residues. Germline V lookup: CDR1 MNHNS, CDR2 SASEGT. The CDR3: CASSEGAGGYTF. In nucleotides, the CDR3 is TGTGCCAGCAGTGAAGGGGCAGGCGGCTACACCTTC.

This clonotype appeared a few times. The V and J genes are TRBV12-5 and TRBJ2-7; 7 bases agree with TRBD2. This CDR3 is built from 15 residues. CDR1 is LGHNT, CDR2 FRNRAP, per germline. With 6 bases clipped from V and 4 bases from J, the junction kept 12 bases outside the gene matches. CDR3 amino acids: CASGLGLAEIYEQYF. The CDR3 nucleotides read TGTGCTAGTGGCCTTGGGCTAGCGGAGATTTACGAGCAGTACTTC.

The chain combines TRBV7-9 with TRBJ1-4; no definite D call. CDR3 length: 12 residues. Germline assignment: CDR1 SEHNR and CDR2 FQNEAQ (reference sequence). V gave up 2 bases and J gave up 12 bases, with 10 bases separating them. Here the CDR3 reads CASSLQAEELFF. The CDR3 DNA reads as TGTGCCAGCAGCTTACAGGCGGAGGAACTGTTTTTT. Variable domain in full (rest from reference TRBV7-9 and TRBJ1-4): DTGVSQNPRHKITKRGQNVTFRCDPISEHNRLYWYRQTLGQGPEFLTYFQNEAQLEKSRLLSDRFSAERPKGSFSTLEIQRTEQGDSAMYLCASSLQAEELFFGSGTQLSVL.

V usage is TRBV12-3 or TRBV12-4 and J usage is TRBJ1-2; D is unresolved. The CDR3 runs to 14 residues. This chain's CDR3 is CASGLAPLGYGYTF. The CDR3, as DNA: TGTGCTAGTGGTTTGGCCCCGTTGGGCTATGGCTACACCTTC.